This T cell receptor beta chain emerged from a study of early T cells in non-severe SARS-CoV-2 infection (dated by TCRdb to about 2021). Study-wide context: TCR sequencing used bulk RNA from unsorted whole blood, so alpha and beta chains could not be paired.

Overall results and qualifications from the work: VDJdb matching was skewed toward anti-spike CD8 responses and likely underestimated virus-specific expansions, missing private and CD4 specificities.

The CDR3 goes from the cysteine to the phenylalanine over 15 residues. Only CDR3 DNA is held: 45 bases, read in frame from base 1. The germline V gene supplies CDR1 SGHTA and CDR2 FQGNSA. Libraries were constructed by 5' RACE. For sequencing, a NextSeq 500 was employed. The TCR library protocol attached unique molecular identifiers to individual cDNA molecules to correct for sequencing error and PCR bias. TCR alpha and beta chains were both sequenced, and the abundances of alpha and beta sequences in each sample were closely correlated with each other. Regarding the original processing steps: Decombinator V4 was used to annotate the V gene, J gene and CDR3 of the TCR sequences. Expanded TCRs were defined as changing significantly between any two time points under a Poisson model with p below 0.0001. TCR abundances were normalised to the total number of TCRs sequenced per sample and were expressed as counts per million. TRAV1-2 paired with TRAJ12, TRAJ20 or TRAJ33 defined MAIT TCRs, while TRAV10 paired with TRAJ18 defined iNKT TCRs. VDJdb, accessed 1 November 2021, was searched for CMV, EBV and SARS-CoV-2 annotated TCRs, with TCRs annotated for multiple antigens excluded. TCRdb applied fastp at Q25 and MiXCR to the public reads, then kept only in-frame beta chains. CDR3 protein duplicates are merged, each entry listing the most common genes and DNA. TCRdb, not the original authors, processed these V and J calls. The sample table contains 75,000 to 90,000 distinct CDR3 sequences; only one count was recorded for 8.5% to 12% of them. Together, the top ten hold 8% to 8.5% of the sample.

A case-control design nested within a healthcare worker cohort in London, UK, was used, with weekly nasopharyngeal swab PCR tests and blood sampling performed. Healthcare workers were recruited between 23 and 31 March 2020, during the week of the UK lockdown, and were followed weekly for up to about 15 weeks. This clonotype was seen a few times. This receptor's antigen is unknown. A junction boundary mismatches the germline segment, possibly from a read error. This chain joins TRBV7-2 to TRBJ1-2; the D gene remains uncertain. The starting material was whole blood, obtained at baseline. This clonotype originated in an adult who was a healthcare worker with PCR-confirmed SARS-CoV-2 infection or an uninfected control (not recorded which). The CDR3 is CASSLAAGRLRISAF. In nucleotides, the sequence is TGTGCCAGCAGCTTAGCCGCGGGCCGCCTGAGGATCTCGGCCTTC.